This T cell receptor beta chain was found in a study of human T cells and chemical hapten exposure. For the study at large: Patients were given diphenylcyclopropenone on the scalp weekly across the approximately 25-week study. Minor volume differences among pooled libraries chiefly drove per-sample TCR yield variation.

Study-wide results and caveats: After DPC sensitization, TCRs above 1 in 1000 frequency showed no change.

Attachment of unique molecular identifiers to individual cDNA molecules was performed in the library. TCRdb analysed the RACE reads with MiXCR anew, one entry per CDR3 protein. This sample carries over 70,000 distinct CDR3 sequences, roughly 10% of them seen once, and the ten largest clones take around 1.5%. The germline V and J ends were trimmed by 2 bases and 4 bases, with 14 bases remaining between them. CDR1 and CDR2 (germline): LNHDA, SQIVND (reference sequence). The CDR3 loop spans 15 amino acids. This clonotype has just a few counts. Its antigen is still unknown. Time point indicated: patch test 2, 6 weeks after DPC sensitization. Treatment given: therapeutic diphenylcyclopropenone sensitization with weekly scalp DPC.

This receptor was identified in a man aged 18 to 30 with alopecia areata. Some clones in this sample may be carry-over from other donors' samples. The source was whole blood, collected in connection with sensitization to the hapten diphenylcyclopropenone (DPC). This rearrangement joins TRBV19 to TRBJ1-1; D unresolved. This chain's CDR3 is CASSIRVSIPTEAFF. CDR3 bases: TGTGCCAGTAGTATACGTGTTTCCATCCCCACTGAAGCTTTCTTT.